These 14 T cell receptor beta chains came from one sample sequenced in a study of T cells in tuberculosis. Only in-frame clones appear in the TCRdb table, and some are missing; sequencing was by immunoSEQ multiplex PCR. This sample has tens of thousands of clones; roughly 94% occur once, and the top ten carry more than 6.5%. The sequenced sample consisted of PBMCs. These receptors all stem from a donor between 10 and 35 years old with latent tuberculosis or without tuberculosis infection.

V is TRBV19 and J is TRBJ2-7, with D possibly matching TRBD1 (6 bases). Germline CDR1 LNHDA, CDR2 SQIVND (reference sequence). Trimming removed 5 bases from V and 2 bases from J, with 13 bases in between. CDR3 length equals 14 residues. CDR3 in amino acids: CASSWQGSTYEQYF. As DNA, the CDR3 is TGTGCCAGTAGTTGGCAGGGGAGCACCTACGAGCAGTACTTC.

CDR3 sequence: CASSLAGTSEETQYF. The CDR3 DNA is TGTGCCAGCAGCTTGGCCGGGACTAGCGAGGAGACCCAGTACTTC. The chain recombines TRBV5-4 with TRBJ2-5; 10 nucleotides align to TRBD2. V lost 0 bases to trimming and J lost 5 bases; unmatched junction nucleotides: 4. The CDR3 totals 15 residues. The germline V gene has CDR1 SGHNT and CDR2 YYREEE (reference sequence).

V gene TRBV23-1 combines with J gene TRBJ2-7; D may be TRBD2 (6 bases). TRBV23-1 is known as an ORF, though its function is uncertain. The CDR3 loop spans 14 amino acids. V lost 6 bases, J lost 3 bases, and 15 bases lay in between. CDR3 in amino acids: CASRQIQGLYEQYF. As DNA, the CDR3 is TGCGCCAGCAGGCAAATCCAGGGACTCTACGAGCAGTACTTC.

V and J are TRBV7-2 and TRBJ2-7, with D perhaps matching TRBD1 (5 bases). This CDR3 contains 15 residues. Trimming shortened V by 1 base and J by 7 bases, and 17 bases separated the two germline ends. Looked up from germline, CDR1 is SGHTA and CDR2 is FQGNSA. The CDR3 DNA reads TGTGCCAGCAGCTTAGGCAGGGTGGCGTCCGGGGAGCAGTACTTC. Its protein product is CASSLGRVASGEQYF.

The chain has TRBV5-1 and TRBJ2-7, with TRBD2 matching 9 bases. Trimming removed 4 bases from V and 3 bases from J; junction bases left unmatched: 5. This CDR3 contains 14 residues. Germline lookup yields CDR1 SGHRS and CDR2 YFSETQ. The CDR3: CASSVAGEDYEQYF. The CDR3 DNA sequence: TGCGCCAGCAGCGTAGCGGGAGAAGACTACGAGCAGTACTTC.

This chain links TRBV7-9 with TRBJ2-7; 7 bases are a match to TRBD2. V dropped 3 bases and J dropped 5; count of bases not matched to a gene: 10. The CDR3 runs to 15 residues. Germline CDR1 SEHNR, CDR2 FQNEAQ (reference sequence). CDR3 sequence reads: CASSFLGREENEQYF. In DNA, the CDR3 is TGTGCCAGCAGCTTCTTAGGGAGGGAGGAAAACGAGCAGTACTTC.

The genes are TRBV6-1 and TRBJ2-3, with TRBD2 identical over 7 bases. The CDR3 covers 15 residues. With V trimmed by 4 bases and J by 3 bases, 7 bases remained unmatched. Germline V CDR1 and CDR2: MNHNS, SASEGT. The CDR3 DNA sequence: TGTGCCAGCAGTGTGGGGGGGGTTAGGACAGATACGCAGTATTTT. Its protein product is CASSVGGVRTDTQYF.

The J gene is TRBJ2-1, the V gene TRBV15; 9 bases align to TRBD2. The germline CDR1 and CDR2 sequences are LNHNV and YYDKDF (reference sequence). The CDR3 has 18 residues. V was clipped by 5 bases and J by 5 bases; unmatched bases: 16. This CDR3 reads CATSPRRFGGRGNNEQFF. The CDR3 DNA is TGTGCCACCAGCCCCCGCCGCTTCGGCGGGAGGGGAAACAATGAGCAGTTCTTC.

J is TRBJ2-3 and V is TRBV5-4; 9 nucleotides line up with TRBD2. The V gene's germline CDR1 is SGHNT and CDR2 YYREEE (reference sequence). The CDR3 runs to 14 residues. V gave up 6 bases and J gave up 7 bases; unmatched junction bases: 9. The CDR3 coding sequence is TGTGCCAGCACCGACGGTAGCGGGAGATATACGCAGTATTTT. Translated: CASTDGSGRYTQYF.

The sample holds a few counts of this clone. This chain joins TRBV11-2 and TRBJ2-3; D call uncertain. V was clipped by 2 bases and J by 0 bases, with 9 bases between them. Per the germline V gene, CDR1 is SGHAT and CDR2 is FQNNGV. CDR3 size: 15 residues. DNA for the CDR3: TGTGCCAGCAGCTTAAAACAGATAAGCACAGATACGCAGTATTTT. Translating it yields CASSLKQISTDTQYF.

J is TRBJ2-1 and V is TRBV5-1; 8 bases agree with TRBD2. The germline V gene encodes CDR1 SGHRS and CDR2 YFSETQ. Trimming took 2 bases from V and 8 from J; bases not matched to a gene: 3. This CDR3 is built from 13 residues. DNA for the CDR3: TGCGCCAGCAGCTTATCGGGAGGGTATGAGCAGTTCTTC. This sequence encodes CASSLSGGYEQFF. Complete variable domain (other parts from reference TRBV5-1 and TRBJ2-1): KAGVTQTPRYLIKTRGQQVTLSCSPISGHRSVSWYQQTPGQGLQFLFEYFSETQRNKGNFPGRFSGRQFSNSRSEMNVSTLELGDSALYLCASSLSGGYEQFFGPGTRLTVL.

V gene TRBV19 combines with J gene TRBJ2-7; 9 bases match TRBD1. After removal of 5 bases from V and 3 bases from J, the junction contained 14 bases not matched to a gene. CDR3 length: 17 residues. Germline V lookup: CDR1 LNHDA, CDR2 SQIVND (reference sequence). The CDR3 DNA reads TGTGCCAGTAGTTCCCCCTGGACAGGGGAACGGTACTACGAGCAGTACTTC. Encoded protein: CASSSPWTGERYYEQYF.

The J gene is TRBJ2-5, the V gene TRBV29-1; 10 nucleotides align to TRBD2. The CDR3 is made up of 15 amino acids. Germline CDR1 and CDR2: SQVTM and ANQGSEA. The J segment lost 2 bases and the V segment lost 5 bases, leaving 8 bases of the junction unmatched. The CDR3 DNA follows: TGCAGCGTTAAGGTACTAGCGGGACCTCAAGAGACCCAGTACTTC. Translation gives CSVKVLAGPQETQYF.

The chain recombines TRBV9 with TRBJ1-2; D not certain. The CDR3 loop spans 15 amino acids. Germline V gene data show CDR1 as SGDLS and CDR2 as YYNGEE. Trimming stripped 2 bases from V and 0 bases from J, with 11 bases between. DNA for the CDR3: TGTGCCAGCAGCGTGCACAGAGTAGCTAACTATGGCTACACCTTC. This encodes CASSVHRVANYGYTF.